What follows are 9 T cell receptor beta chains derived from one specimen sequenced in a study of CD8 T cells in ankylosing spondylitis. MiXCR was run by TCRdb on the 5' RACE reads, yielding one entry per CDR3 protein. The sample gives 29,000 or so distinct CDR3 sequences, roughly 5.3% of which show up once; 1.8% is in the top ten. Material: blood, either unsorted or a sorted T cell fraction (not recorded which). The source is a female donor with ankylosing spondylitis or in good health (not recorded which).

This clonotype has a handful of counts. V is TRBV9 and J is TRBJ2-3, with 8 bases matching TRBD2. Germline trimming cut 1 base from V and 1 base from J; bases unmatched to any gene: 11. The CDR3 has 18 residues. The germline V gene encodes CDR1 SGDLS and CDR2 YYNGEE. The CDR3, as DNA: TGTGCCAGCAGCGTAACTCCGGGGGGGTCCGAACGCACAGATACGCAGTATTTT. Amino acids: CASSVTPGGSERTDTQYF.

This clonotype has a count of ten or more. The CDR3 protein is CASSATIVTGELFF. The CDR3 DNA sequence: TGTGCCAGCAGCGCGACTATAGTCACCGGGGAGCTGTTTTTT. The chain uses TRBV9 and TRBJ2-2, with a weak D call TRBD2 (5 bases). Trimming stripped 3 bases from V and 4 bases from J, with 10 bases between. CDR3 length equals 14 residues. Germline V gene lookup returns CDR1 SGDLS and CDR2 YYNGEE.

This clonotype was picked up many times. The chain joins TRBV9 to TRBJ2-1; 7 bases fit TRBD2. After removal of 0 bases from V and 3 bases from J, the junction contained 3 bases not matched to a gene. The length of the CDR3 is 15 residues. Germline V gene data show CDR1 as SGDLS and CDR2 as YYNGEE. The chain's CDR3 is CASSVVGTNYNEQFF. The CDR3 DNA reads as TGTGCCAGCAGCGTAGTGGGGACTAACTACAATGAGCAGTTCTTC.

This clonotype was observed a few times. The rearrangement links TRBV9 to TRBJ2-3; unclear D gene. The CDR3 totals 13 residues. V was clipped by 2 bases and J by 1 base, with 5 bases between them. Germline V CDR1 and CDR2: SGDLS, YYNGEE. CDR3 nucleotides: TGTGCCAGCAGCGTCCAGGGCACAGATACGCAGTATTTT. Its translation: CASSVQGTDTQYF. The full variable domain, in which reference TRBV9 and TRBJ2-3 provide the parts outside the CDR3, is DSGVTQTPKHLITATGQRVTLRCSPRSGDLSVYWYQQSLDQGLQFLIQYYNGEERAKGNILERFSAQQFPDLHSELNLSSLELGDSALYFCASSVQGTDTQYFGPGTRLTVL.

The gene calls are TRBV9 and TRBJ2-3, with 11 nucleotides matching TRBD1. V shed 1 base and J 4 bases; nucleotides not matched to a gene: 8. This CDR3 comprises 17 residues. Germline V lookup: CDR1 SGDLS, CDR2 YYNGEE. CDR3 in amino acids: CASSVTLGQGVPDTQYF. CDR3 in DNA: TGTGCCAGCAGCGTAACTCTGGGACAGGGGGTGCCAGATACGCAGTATTTT.

This clonotype appeared many times. The chain uses TRBV9 and TRBJ2-2; unclear D gene. Trimming took 0 bases from V and 6 from J, leaving 9 bases between them. Per germline, CDR1 SGDLS and CDR2 YYNGEE. This CDR3 spans 14 amino acids. CDR3 nucleotide sequence: TGTGCCAGCAGCGTAGGGGTAGGGTCCGGGGAGCTGTTTTTT. Translation: CASSVGVGSGELFF.

At least ten counts were recorded for this clonotype. The chain combines TRBV9 with TRBJ2-1, with D tentatively TRBD2 (6 bases). V was trimmed by 0 bases and J by 2 bases, leaving 6 bases between them. This CDR3 comprises 14 residues. The germline V gene has CDR1 SGDLS and CDR2 YYNGEE. The CDR3 region is CASSVAGAYNEQFF. The CDR3 coding sequence is TGTGCCAGCAGCGTAGCGGGGGCCTACAATGAGCAGTTCTTC.

The chain employs TRBV9 and TRBJ2-7; no clear D gene. From germline, CDR1 is SGDLS and CDR2 YYNGEE. The V and J ends lost 2 bases and 7 bases respectively, with 10 bases between them. This CDR3 contains 12 residues. The chain's CDR3 is CASSVFMGEQYF. CDR3 nucleotide sequence: TGTGCCAGCAGCGTCTTCATGGGGGAGCAGTACTTC.

This clonotype was seen ten or more times. The chain couples TRBV9 to TRBJ2-6; 7 nucleotides align to TRBD1. The CDR3 loop spans 16 amino acids. With 6 bases clipped from V and 4 bases from J, the junction kept 10 bases outside the gene matches. CDR1 is SGDLS, CDR2 YYNGEE, per germline. The CDR3 coding sequence is TGTGCCAGCACCCCACGTGAGGGGGCGGGGGCCAACGTCCTGACTTTC. Protein sequence: CASTPREGAGANVLTF. Supplemented by reference TRBV9 and TRBJ2-6, the full variable domain reads DSGVTQTPKHLITATGQRVTLRCSPRSGDLSVYWYQQSLDQGLQFLIQYYNGEERAKGNILERFSAQQFPDLHSELNLSSLELGDSALYFCASTPREGAGANVLTFGAGSRLTVL.